Listed here are 5 T cell receptor beta chains from one sample, sequenced in a study of beta chain features in type 1 diabetes. Study-level points and caveats: Patients with Type 1 diabetes showed moderately but significantly shorter TCRB CDR3s in all four CD4+ subsets.

These TCRs' antigens remain unknown. Investigators reverse transcribed all isolated RNA, so they sequenced expressed TCRB transcripts. The data were produced by immunoSEQ multiplex PCR, yet TCRdb's version contains in-frame clones alone and is incomplete. Of under 200,000 clones in the sample, around 8.6% were seen once. The sample was central memory CD4+ T cells from blood. These receptors were taken from a woman between 18 and 29 years old with type 1 diabetes.

A note on this clone: Compared with germline, one end of the junction differs, possibly owing to a read error. The V call is TRBV6-5, the J call TRBJ1-6; tentatively, D is TRBD1 (6 bases). This CDR3 is built from 13 residues. The germline CDR1 and CDR2 sequences are MNHEY and SVGAGI. The DNA for the CDR3 is TGTGCCATCAGTGAAGGGACACCTCCGGCCCTCCACTTT. Protein product: CAISEGTPPALHF.

Ten or more counts support this clone. The CDR3 loop reads CAISESTDTQYF. The CDR3 DNA sequence: TGTGCCATCAGTGAGTCGACTGATACGCAGTATTTT. This rearrangement joins TRBV10-3 to TRBJ2-3; no definite D call. The V and J ends lost 0 bases and 6 bases respectively, with 4 bases between them. The CDR3 is made up of 12 amino acids. From germline, CDR1 is ENHRY and CDR2 SYGVKD.

This clone came up a few times. This chain joins TRBV5-6 and TRBJ1-2, with D perhaps matching TRBD1 (5 bases). Trimming cost V 3 bases and J 6 bases, with 12 bases left between them. CDR1 and CDR2 from the germline V gene are SGHDT and YYEEEE. CDR3 length: 13 amino acids. The CDR3 reads CASSSGQEHGYTF. In nucleotides, the CDR3 is TGTGCCAGCAGCTCCGGACAAGAACATGGCTACACCTTC.

CDR3: CSVDPVGEQFF. Here the CDR3 DNA reads TGCAGCGTTGACCCTGTCGGTGAGCAGTTCTTC. The V call is TRBV29-1, the J call TRBJ2-1; D unresolved. Trimming took 3 bases from V and 9 from J, leaving 9 bases between them. This CDR3 region has 11 residues. Germline loops: CDR1 SQVTM, CDR2 ANQGSEA.

This clone was counted a few times. The sample carries other DNA sequences with the same CDR3. This chain links TRBV7-6 with TRBJ1-1, with D uncertain. CDR3 length equals 14 residues. The V gene lost 1 base and the J gene lost 2 bases, with 8 bases spanning the gap. Per the germline V gene, CDR1 is SGHVS and CDR2 is FNYEAQ. For the CDR3, the DNA is TGTGCCAGCAGCTTAGGGCAGGCCAACACTGAAGCTTTCTTT. Encoded protein: CASSLGQANTEAFF.